The 27 T cell receptor beta chains reported below all come from one sample, sequenced in a study of blood T cell repertoires in COVID-19. The protocol was immunoSEQ multiplex PCR, while the TCRdb copy is restricted to in-frame clones and leaves out a portion. The sample yields 20,000 or so clones, 80% to 90% seen once. Sequencing was done on a sample of peripheral blood. The receptor set was obtained from a human donor in a cohort sampled during active COVID-19.

As DNA, the CDR3 is TGTGCCAGCACCCTGGGACAGGCCGGGGAGACCCAGTACTTC. This codes for CASTLGQAGETQYF. The rearrangement joins TRBV6-5 to TRBJ2-5; 8 bases line up with TRBD1. From germline, CDR1 is MNHEY and CDR2 SVGAGI. The V gene end was trimmed by 7 bases and the J gene end by 5 bases; junction bases not matched to a gene: 9. CDR3 length: 14 amino acids.

The chain combines TRBV3-1 (or the pseudogene TRBV3-2) with TRBJ1-2; no clear D gene. The V end was cut by 4 bases, the J end by 4 bases, with 7 bases between. Germline V CDR1 and CDR2: LGHDT, YNNKEL (reference sequence). This CDR3 region has 12 residues. The CDR3 nucleotides read TGTGCCAGCAGCCGTACCGGCTATGGCTACACCTTC. Its protein is CASSRTGYGYTF.

V is TRBV27 and J is TRBJ2-7; 8 positions agree with TRBD1. Germline CDR1 and CDR2: MNHEY and SMNVEV (reference sequence). The CDR3 runs to 16 residues. V gave up 2 bases and J gave up 2 bases; unmatched junction bases: 8. The CDR3 protein is CASSLGMGQAAYEQYF. CDR3 DNA: TGTGCCAGCAGTTTAGGGATGGGACAGGCAGCCTACGAGCAGTACTTC.

A few counts support this clone. The chain uses TRBV18 and TRBJ2-1; TRBD1 agrees at 10 bases. Losses at the gene ends were 1 base for V and 7 bases for J; bases not matched to a gene: 7. The germline gives CDR1 KGHSH, CDR2 LQKENI. This CDR3 is built from 16 residues. The CDR3 is CASSPRPGQGGNEQFF. CDR3 nucleotides: TGTGCCAGCTCACCACGGCCCGGACAGGGGGGGAATGAGCAGTTCTTC.

Here the CDR3 DNA reads TGTGCCAGCAGCGTTGGTCCAGCCGGGGAGCTGTTTTTT. It yields the protein CASSVGPAGELFF. The chain combines TRBV9 with TRBJ2-2; the D is unclear. This CDR3 contains 13 residues. CDR1 SGDLS and CDR2 YYNGEE come from the germline V gene. V was trimmed by 2 bases and J by 6 bases, leaving 8 bases between them. The variable domain in full, completed from reference TRBV9 and TRBJ2-2, reads DSGVTQTPKHLITATGQRVTLRCSPRSGDLSVYWYQQSLDQGLQFLIQYYNGEERAKGNILERFSAQQFPDLHSELNLSSLELGDSALYFCASSVGPAGELFFGEGSRLTVL.

The count of this clone is one. V is TRBV14 and J is TRBJ2-6; 8 nucleotides align to TRBD1. Germline V gene data show CDR1 as SGHDN and CDR2 as FVKESK. After removal of 1 base from V and 0 bases from J, the junction contained 14 bases not matched to a gene. The length of the CDR3 is 21 residues. In DNA form, the CDR3 reads TGTGCCAGCAGCCAAGCCCTCAGATGGACAGGGCAGCTCTCTGGGGCCAACGTCCTGACTTTC. Protein sequence: CASSQALRWTGQLSGANVLTF.

The V call is TRBV3-1 (or the pseudogene TRBV3-2), the J call TRBJ2-2, with unresolved D. V dropped 4 bases and J dropped 1 base, with 7 bases sitting between them. This CDR3 spans 14 amino acids. CDR1 LGHDT and CDR2 YNNKEL come from the germline V gene (reference sequence). Here the CDR3 reads CASSRAGNTGELFF. The CDR3 DNA reads TGTGCCAGCAGCCGCGCCGGGAACACCGGGGAGCTGTTTTTT.

The chain couples TRBV28 to TRBJ2-7; maybe TRBD1 (5 bases). V was cut by 2 bases and J by 3 bases, with 11 bases left in between. Germline lookup yields CDR1 MDHEN and CDR2 SYDVKM. This CDR3 contains 14 residues. For the CDR3, the DNA is TGTGCCAGCAGTTTACCCGGACAAATCTACGAGCAGTACTTC. Translating it yields CASSLPGQIYEQYF.

The chain combines TRBV5-1 with TRBJ2-2, with 8 bases fitting TRBD1. Trimming at V came to 4 bases and at J to 1 base, leaving 6 bases not matched to a gene. This CDR3 has 16 amino acids. Germline V gives CDR1 SGHRS, CDR2 YFSETQ. In nucleotides, the CDR3 is TGCGCCAGCAGCGAAAGACAGGGGAGGAACACCGGGGAGCTGTTTTTT. Translation gives CASSERQGRNTGELFF.

The chain recombines TRBV5-1 with TRBJ1-4, with 7 bases aligning to TRBD1. V shed 0 bases and J 5 bases; nucleotides not matched to a gene: 4. The CDR3 covers 15 residues. Germline values: CDR1 SGHRS, CDR2 YFSETQ. The CDR3 DNA follows: TGCGCCAGCAGCTTGGTGGGACAGCCAAATGAAAAACTGTTTTTT. It specifies CASSLVGQPNEKLFF. Full variable domain (remainder filled in from reference TRBV5-1 and TRBJ1-4): KAGVTQTPRYLIKTRGQQVTLSCSPISGHRSVSWYQQTPGQGLQFLFEYFSETQRNKGNFPGRFSGRQFSNSRSEMNVSTLELGDSALYLCASSLVGQPNEKLFFGSGTQLSVL.

The V and J genes are TRBV6-5 and TRBJ2-7, with D possibly being TRBD1 (6 bases). V lost 2 bases, J lost 1 base, and 15 bases lay in between. Germline CDR1 and CDR2: MNHEY and SVGAGI. There are 16 residues in the CDR3. CDR3 coding DNA: TGTGCCAGCAGTTACAGTGGCGTCAGGGGATCCTACGAGCAGTACTTC. Translated, it gives CASSYSGVRGSYEQYF.

This clone was seen a handful of times. The V gene is TRBV7-2, the J gene TRBJ2-1; TRBD2 matches 7 bases. This CDR3 contains 15 residues. Trimming at V came to 2 bases and at J to 2 bases, leaving 3 bases not matched to a gene. Germline lookup yields CDR1 SGHTA and CDR2 FQGNSA. The chain's CDR3 is CASSLRGDPYNEQFF. The CDR3 nucleotides are TGTGCCAGCAGCTTACGGGGGGACCCCTACAATGAGCAGTTCTTC.

The chain employs TRBV10-1 and TRBJ2-1; tentatively, D is TRBD1 (6 bases). In germline, CDR1 is WNHNN, CDR2 SYGVQD (reference sequence). V shed 3 bases and J shed 7 bases, with 13 bases lying between them. The CDR3 spans 14 residues. CDR3 bases: TGCGCCAGCAGTGAACCCGCCGGGACAAATGAGCAGTTCTTC. It translates to CASSEPAGTNEQFF.

V is TRBV6-5 and J is TRBJ1-2; D is ambiguous. This CDR3 is built from 16 residues. Per the germline V gene, CDR1 is MNHEY and CDR2 is SVGAGI. The V end was cut by 2 bases, the J end by 7 bases, with 20 bases between. CDR3 in DNA: TGTGCCAGCAGTTACCTCCCGGAAACAGCAGCCGTTGGCTACACCTTC. This encodes CASSYLPETAAVGYTF.

The J gene is TRBJ2-3, the V gene TRBV6-4, with D uncertain. This CDR3 region has 15 residues. Germline values: CDR1 MRHNA, CDR2 SNTAGT. V lost 4 bases, J lost 2 bases, and 13 bases lay in between. The CDR3 spells CASSADWLNTDTQYF. The CDR3 DNA reads as TGTGCCAGCAGTGCCGACTGGTTAAACACAGATACGCAGTATTTT.

As to this clone: Other DNA sequences in the sample encode the same CDR3. The CDR3: CASSWGTSGLNEQFF. The CDR3, as DNA: TGTGCCAGCAGCTGGGGGACTAGCGGGCTTAATGAGCAGTTCTTC. The V gene is TRBV11-2, the J gene TRBJ2-1, with 12 positions matching TRBD2. V shed 4 bases, J shed 7 bases, and the junction held 5 bases outside the gene matches. CDR1 SGHAT and CDR2 FQNNGV come from the germline V gene. The CDR3 contains 15 residues. The variable domain in full, completed from reference TRBV11-2 and TRBJ2-1, reads EAGVAQSPRYKIIEKRQSVAFWCNPISGHATLYWYQQILGQGPKLLIQFQNNGVVDDSQLPKDRFSAERLKGVDSTLKIQPAKLEDSAVYLCASSWGTSGLNEQFFGPGTRLTVL.

The chain joins TRBV21-1 to TRBJ2-2; no check of the table's D call, TRBD1, against the DNA was made. TRBV21-1 is an annotated pseudogene. The CDR3 sequence is 15 residues long. Here the CDR3 reads CASSKVRVNTGELFF. In DNA form, the CDR3 reads TGTGCCAGCAGCAAAGTCAGGGTCAACACCGGGGAGCTGTTTTTT.

This clone was counted between two and nine times. The chain combines TRBV12-3 or TRBV12-4 with TRBJ1-5; tentative D call: TRBD1 (5 bases). V was cut by 7 bases and J by 6 bases, with 13 bases left in between. This CDR3 contains 13 residues. In DNA, the CDR3 is TGTGCCAGCAATTCAGGGCCCCGTCAGCCCCAGCATTTT. It yields the protein CASNSGPRQPQHF.

This clone occurred once. The genes are TRBV24-1 and TRBJ1-2; no firm D call. This CDR3 region has 13 residues. The ends were cut back, 6 bases at V and 4 bases at J, with 11 bases in the middle. Germline-derived CDR1 and CDR2 are KGHDR and SFDVKD. DNA of the CDR3: TGTGCCACCAGTCAGTCAGGCTTCTATGGCTACACCTTC. This sequence encodes CATSQSGFYGYTF.

The gene calls are TRBV5-6 and TRBJ2-1; TRBD1 might be the D (6 bases). The V and J ends lost 3 bases and 5 bases respectively, with 24 bases between them. Germline V gene data show CDR1 as SGHDT and CDR2 as YYEEEE. This CDR3 contains 18 residues. CDR3 sequence (DNA): TGTGCCAGCAGCTCCAGGCGTACCGGGACACGGCTGAACAATGAGCAGTTCTTC. It translates to CASSSRRTGTRLNNEQFF.

The rearrangement links TRBV21-1 to TRBJ2-7; the table's D call TRBD2 went unverified against the DNA. TRBV21-1 is a pseudogene segment. This CDR3 has 14 residues. The CDR3 bases are TGTGCCAGCAGCAAAGATAGGCTAGTCTACGAGCAGTACTTC. This translates into CASSKDRLVYEQYF.

The CDR3 DNA sequence: TGTGCCAGCAGTTTCCCCTTACAGGGACCCCTACTTGCCTACGAGCAGTACTTC. Translating it yields CASSFPLQGPLLAYEQYF. J is TRBJ2-7 and V is TRBV28; possible D gene TRBD1, 6 bases. Germline V CDR1 and CDR2: MDHEN, SYDVKM. This CDR3 contains 18 residues. Trimming removed 3 bases at V and 2 bases at J, with 23 bases between.

The rearrangement links TRBV5-1 to TRBJ2-3; 8 bases fit TRBD1. CDR1 SGHRS and CDR2 YFSETQ come from the germline V gene. Trimming removed 3 bases from V and 8 bases from J; junction bases left unmatched: 8. The CDR3 spans 14 residues. The CDR3 here is CASSSGTGRGTQYF. DNA of the CDR3: TGCGCCAGCAGCTCGGGGACAGGCCGCGGTACGCAGTATTTT.

This sequence joins TRBV27 and TRBJ2-1, with D uncertain. The germline gives CDR1 MNHEY, CDR2 SMNVEV (reference sequence). With 5 bases removed from V and 3 bases from J, the gap between germline ends came to 5 bases. There are 12 residues in the CDR3. This CDR3 reads CASSRNYNEQFF. The CDR3 coding sequence is TGTGCCAGCAGTCGTAACTACAATGAGCAGTTCTTC.

The J gene is TRBJ1-1, the V gene TRBV18; TRBD1 is a possible D gene (6 bases). This CDR3 region has 16 residues. From germline, CDR1 is KGHSH and CDR2 LQKENI. Trimming pared 6 bases from V and 0 bases from J, leaving 17 bases between. The CDR3 here is CASSLGQTYLNTEAFF. The DNA for the CDR3 is TGTGCCAGCTCGCTAGGACAGACTTATTTGAACACTGAAGCTTTCTTT.

J is TRBJ2-1 and V is TRBV6-2 or TRBV6-3; unclear D gene. This CDR3 is 11 amino acids long. V lost 4 bases to trimming and J lost 7 bases, with 5 bases between them. The V gene's germline CDR1 is MNHEY and CDR2 SVGEGT. CDR3: CASSSLNEQFF. The CDR3 coding sequence is TGTGCCAGCAGTTCGCTAAATGAGCAGTTCTTC.

The chain employs TRBV18 and TRBJ1-6; 9 bases are a match to TRBD1. With 0 bases clipped from V and 10 bases from J, the junction kept 7 bases outside the gene matches. Germline lookup yields CDR1 KGHSH and CDR2 LQKENI. The CDR3 spans 16 residues. CDR3 sequence reads: CASSPPMGTGSSPLHF. As DNA, the CDR3 is TGTGCCAGCTCACCACCGATGGGGACAGGGAGCTCACCCCTCCACTTT.